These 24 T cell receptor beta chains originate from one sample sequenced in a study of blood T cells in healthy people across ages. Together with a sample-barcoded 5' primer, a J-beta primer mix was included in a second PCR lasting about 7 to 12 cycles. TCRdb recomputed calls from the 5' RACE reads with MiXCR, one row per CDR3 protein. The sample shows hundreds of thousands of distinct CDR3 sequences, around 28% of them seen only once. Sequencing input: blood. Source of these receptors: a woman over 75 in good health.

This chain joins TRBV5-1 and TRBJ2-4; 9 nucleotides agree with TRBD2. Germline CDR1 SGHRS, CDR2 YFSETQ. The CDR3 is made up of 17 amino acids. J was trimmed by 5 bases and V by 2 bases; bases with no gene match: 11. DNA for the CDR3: TGCGCCAGCAGCTTATTTGGCGGGGGGGCCGGTGAAAACATTCAGTACTTC. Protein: CASSLFGGGAGENIQYF.

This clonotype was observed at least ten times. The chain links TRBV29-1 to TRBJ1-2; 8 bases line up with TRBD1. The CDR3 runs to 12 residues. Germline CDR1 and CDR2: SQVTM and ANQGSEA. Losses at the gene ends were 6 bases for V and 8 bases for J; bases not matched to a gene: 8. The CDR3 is CSVSTGDRGYTF. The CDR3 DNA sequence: TGCAGCGTGTCGACAGGGGATCGAGGCTACACCTTC.

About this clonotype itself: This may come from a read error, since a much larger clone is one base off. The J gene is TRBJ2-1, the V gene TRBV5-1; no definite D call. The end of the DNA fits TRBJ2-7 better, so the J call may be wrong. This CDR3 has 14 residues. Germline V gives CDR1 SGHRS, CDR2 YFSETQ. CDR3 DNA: TGCGCCAGCAGCTTGGTTGGGTCCCGCAATGAGCAGTACTTC. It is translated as CASSLVGSRNEQYF.

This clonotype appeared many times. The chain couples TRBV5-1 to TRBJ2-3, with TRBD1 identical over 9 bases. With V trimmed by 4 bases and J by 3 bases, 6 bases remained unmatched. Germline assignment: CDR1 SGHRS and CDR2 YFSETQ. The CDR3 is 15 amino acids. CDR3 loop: CASSTGQGTTDTQYF. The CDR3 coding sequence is TGCGCCAGCAGCACCGGACAGGGGACAACAGATACGCAGTATTTT.

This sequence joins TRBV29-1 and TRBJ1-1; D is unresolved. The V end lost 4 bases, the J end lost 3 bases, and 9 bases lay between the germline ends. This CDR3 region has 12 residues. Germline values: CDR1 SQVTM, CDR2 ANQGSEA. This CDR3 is CSVVATYTEAFF. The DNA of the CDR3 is TGCAGCGTTGTAGCGACATACACTGAAGCTTTCTTT.

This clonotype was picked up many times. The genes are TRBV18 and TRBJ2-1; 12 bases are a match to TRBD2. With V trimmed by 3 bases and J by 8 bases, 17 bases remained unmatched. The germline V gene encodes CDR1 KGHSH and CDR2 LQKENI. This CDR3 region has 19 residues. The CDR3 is CASSPRSLAGGRSNDEQFF. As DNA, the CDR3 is TGTGCCAGCTCACCCCGATCACTAGCGGGGGGCCGTTCGAATGATGAGCAGTTCTTC.

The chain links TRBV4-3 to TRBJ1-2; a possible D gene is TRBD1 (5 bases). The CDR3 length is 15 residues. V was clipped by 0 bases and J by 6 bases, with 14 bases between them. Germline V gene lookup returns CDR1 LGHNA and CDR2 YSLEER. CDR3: CASSQDQGLSDGYTF. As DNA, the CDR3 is TGCGCCAGCAGCCAAGACCAGGGCTTATCGGATGGCTACACCTTC.

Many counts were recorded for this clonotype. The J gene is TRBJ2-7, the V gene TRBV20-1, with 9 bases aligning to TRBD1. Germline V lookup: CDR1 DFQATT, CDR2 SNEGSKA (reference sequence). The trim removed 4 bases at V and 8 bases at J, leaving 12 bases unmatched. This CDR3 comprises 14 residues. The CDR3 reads CSATGQGNGAKQYF. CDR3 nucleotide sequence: TGCAGTGCTACGGGACAGGGAAACGGCGCGAAGCAGTACTTC.

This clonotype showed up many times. The DNA for the CDR3 is TGTGCCCCGCTCCCAGGGGGACAATCAGGAGCCAAAAACATTCAGTACTTC. It encodes CAPLPGGQSGAKNIQYF. The V and J genes are TRBV7-2 and TRBJ2-4; 7 nucleotides line up with TRBD1. Trimming cost V 11 bases and J 0 bases; bases outside gene matches: 16. CDR3 size: 17 residues. Germline V gives CDR1 SGHTA, CDR2 FQGNSA. Together with reference TRBV7-2 and TRBJ2-4, the CDR3 gives the full variable domain: GAGVSQSPSNKVTEKGKDVELRCDPISGHTALYWYRQSLGQGLEFLIYFQGNSAPDKSGLPSDRFSAERTGGSVSTLTIQRTQQEDSAVYLCAPLPGGQSGAKNIQYFGAGTRLSVL.

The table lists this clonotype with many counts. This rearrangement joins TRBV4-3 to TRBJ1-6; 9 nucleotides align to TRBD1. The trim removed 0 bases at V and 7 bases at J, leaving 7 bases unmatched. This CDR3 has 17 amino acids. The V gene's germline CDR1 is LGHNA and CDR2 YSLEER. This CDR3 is CASSQEPTGTGNSPLHF. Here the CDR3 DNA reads TGCGCCAGCAGCCAAGAGCCGACCGGGACAGGGAATTCACCCCTCCACTTT.

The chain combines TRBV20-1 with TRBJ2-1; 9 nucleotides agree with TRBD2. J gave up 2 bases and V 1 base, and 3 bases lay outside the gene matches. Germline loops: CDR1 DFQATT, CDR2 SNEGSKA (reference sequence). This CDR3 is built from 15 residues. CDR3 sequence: CSARGQRGAYNEQFF. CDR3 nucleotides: TGCAGTGCTAGAGGGCAGCGGGGGGCCTACAATGAGCAGTTCTTC.

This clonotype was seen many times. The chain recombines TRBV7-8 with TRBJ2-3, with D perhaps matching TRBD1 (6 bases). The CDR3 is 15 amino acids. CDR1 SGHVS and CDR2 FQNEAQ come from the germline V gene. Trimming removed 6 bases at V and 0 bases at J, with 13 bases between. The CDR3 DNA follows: TGTGCCAGCAGGCCCACAGGGCTTAGCACAGATACGCAGTATTTT. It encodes CASRPTGLSTDTQYF.

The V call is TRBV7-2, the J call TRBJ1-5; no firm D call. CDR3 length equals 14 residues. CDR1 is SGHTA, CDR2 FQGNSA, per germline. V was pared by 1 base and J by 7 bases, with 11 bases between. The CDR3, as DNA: TGTGCCAGCAGCTTAGGGGCCGATGGCCAGCCCCAGCATTTT. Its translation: CASSLGADGQPQHF.

The CDR3 loop reads CSVDRQGLGYF. The CDR3 DNA follows: TGCAGCGTTGATAGACAGGGGCTAGGGTATTTT. The gene calls are TRBV29-1 and TRBJ2-3; TRBD1 agrees at 8 bases. The CDR3 loop spans 11 amino acids. Germline CDR1 reads SQVTM; CDR2 reads ANQGSEA. V was pared by 3 bases and J by 14 bases, with 7 bases of the junction left unmatched.

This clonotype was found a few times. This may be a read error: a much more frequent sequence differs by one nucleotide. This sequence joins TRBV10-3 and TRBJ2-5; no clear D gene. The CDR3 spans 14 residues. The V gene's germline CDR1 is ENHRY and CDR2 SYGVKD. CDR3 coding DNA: TGTGCCATCAGTGACAGAAAGTACCAAGAGGCCCAGTACTTC. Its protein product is CAISDRKYQEAQYF.

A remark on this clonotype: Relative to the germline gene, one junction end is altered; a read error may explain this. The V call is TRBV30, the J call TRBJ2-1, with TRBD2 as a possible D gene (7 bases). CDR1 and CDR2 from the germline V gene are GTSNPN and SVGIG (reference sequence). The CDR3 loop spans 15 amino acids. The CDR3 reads CARSVRGGYYNEQFF. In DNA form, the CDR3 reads TGTGCCCGGAGTGTACGCGGGGGCTACTACAATGAGCAGTTCTTC.

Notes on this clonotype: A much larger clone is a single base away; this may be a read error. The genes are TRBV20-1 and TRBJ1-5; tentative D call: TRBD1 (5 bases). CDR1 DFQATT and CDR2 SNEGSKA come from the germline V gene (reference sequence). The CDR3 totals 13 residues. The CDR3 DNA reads TGCAGTGCTATTAGGGCAGGGAGTCAGCCCCGGCATTTT. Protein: CSAIRAGSQPRHF.

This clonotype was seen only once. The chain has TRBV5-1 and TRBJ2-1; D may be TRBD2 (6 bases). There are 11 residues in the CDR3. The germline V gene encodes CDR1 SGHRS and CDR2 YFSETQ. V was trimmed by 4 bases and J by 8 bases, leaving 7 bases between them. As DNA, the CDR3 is TGCGCCAGCAGCACGGGGGATGAGCAGTTCTTC. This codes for CASSTGDEQFF.

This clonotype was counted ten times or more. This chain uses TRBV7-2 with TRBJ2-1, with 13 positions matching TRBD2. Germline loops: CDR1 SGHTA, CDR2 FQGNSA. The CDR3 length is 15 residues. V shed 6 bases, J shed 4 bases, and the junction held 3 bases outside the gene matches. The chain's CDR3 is CASRQTSGGYNEQFF. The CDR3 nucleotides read TGTGCCAGCAGGCAGACTAGCGGGGGGTACAATGAGCAGTTCTTC.

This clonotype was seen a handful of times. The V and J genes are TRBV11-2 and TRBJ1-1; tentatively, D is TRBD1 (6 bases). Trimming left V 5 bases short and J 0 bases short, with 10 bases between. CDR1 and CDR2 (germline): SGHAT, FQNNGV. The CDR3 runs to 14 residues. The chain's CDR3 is CASSVDRLNTEAFF. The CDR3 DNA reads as TGTGCCAGCAGCGTCGACAGGTTGAACACTGAAGCTTTCTTT. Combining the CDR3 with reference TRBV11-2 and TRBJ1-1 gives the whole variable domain EAGVAQSPRYKIIEKRQSVAFWCNPISGHATLYWYQQILGQGPKLLIQFQNNGVVDDSQLPKDRFSAERLKGVDSTLKIQPAKLEDSAVYLCASSVDRLNTEAFFGQGTRLTVV.

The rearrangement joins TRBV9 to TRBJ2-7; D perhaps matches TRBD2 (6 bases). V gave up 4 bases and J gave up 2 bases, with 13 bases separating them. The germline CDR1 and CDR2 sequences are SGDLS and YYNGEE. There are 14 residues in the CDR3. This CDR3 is CASSSGAGAYEQYF. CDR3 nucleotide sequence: TGTGCCAGCAGCTCGGGAGCCGGAGCCTACGAGCAGTACTTC.

The CDR3 is CASSLSTYGYTF. The CDR3 DNA sequence: TGCGCCAGCAGCTTGAGTACGTATGGCTACACCTTC. This rearrangement joins TRBV5-1 to TRBJ1-2, with D uncertain. V lost 1 base and J lost 5, with 6 bases in between. Per germline, CDR1 SGHRS and CDR2 YFSETQ. The CDR3 has 12 residues.

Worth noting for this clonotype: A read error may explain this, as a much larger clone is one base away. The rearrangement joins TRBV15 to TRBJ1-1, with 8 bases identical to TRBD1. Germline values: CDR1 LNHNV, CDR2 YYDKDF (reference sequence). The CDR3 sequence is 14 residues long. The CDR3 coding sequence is TGTACCACCAGCGTTACAGGGGGGGACACTGAAGCTTTCTTT. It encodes CTTSVTGGDTEAFF.

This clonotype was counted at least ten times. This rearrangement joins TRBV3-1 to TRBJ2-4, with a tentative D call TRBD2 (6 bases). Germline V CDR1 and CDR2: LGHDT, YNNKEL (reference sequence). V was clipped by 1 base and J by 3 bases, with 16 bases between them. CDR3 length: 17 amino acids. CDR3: CASSQVLTARGKNIQYF. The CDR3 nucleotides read TGTGCCAGCAGCCAAGTTCTCACAGCGCGGGGCAAAAACATTCAGTACTTC. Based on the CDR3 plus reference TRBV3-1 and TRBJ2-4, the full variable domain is DTAVSQTPKYLVTQMGNDKSIKCEQNLGHDTMYWYKQDSKKFLKIMFSYNNKELIINETVPNRFSPKSPDKAHLNLHINSLELGDSAVYFCASSQVLTARGKNIQYFGAGTRLSVL.